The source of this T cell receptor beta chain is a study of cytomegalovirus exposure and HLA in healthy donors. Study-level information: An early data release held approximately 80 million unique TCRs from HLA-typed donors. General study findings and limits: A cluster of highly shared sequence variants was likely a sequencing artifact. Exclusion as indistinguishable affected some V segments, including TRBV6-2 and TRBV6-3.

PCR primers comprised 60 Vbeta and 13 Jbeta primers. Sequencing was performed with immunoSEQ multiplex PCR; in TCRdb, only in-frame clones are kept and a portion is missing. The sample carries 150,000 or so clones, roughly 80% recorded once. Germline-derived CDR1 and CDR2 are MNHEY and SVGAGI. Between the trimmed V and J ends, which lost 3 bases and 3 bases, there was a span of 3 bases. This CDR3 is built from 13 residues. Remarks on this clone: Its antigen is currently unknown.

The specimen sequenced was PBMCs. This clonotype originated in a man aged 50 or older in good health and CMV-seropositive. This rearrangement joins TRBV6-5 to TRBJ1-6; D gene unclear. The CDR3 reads CASSYNYNSPLHF. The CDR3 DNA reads TGTGCCAGCAGTTATAACTATAATTCACCCCTCCACTTT.